Below are 12 T cell receptor beta chains sequenced from a single sample in a study of blood T cell repertoires in COVID-19. Here immunoSEQ multiplex PCR was the method, and the copy in TCRdb shows in-frame clones only, minus some. The sample shows around 130,000 clones, 70% to 90% of them seen only once. Sequencing input: PBMCs or T cells enriched from blood (not recorded which). These receptors all stem from a woman in her fifties or sixties who had recovered from COVID-19.

This chain connects TRBV15 to TRBJ1-2; 7 nucleotides line up with TRBD1. The J segment lost 7 bases and the V segment lost 5 bases, leaving 4 bases of the junction unmatched. CDR1 LNHNV and CDR2 YYDKDF come from the germline V gene (reference sequence). This CDR3 is built from 12 residues. CDR3 loop: CATSRTGAGYTF. DNA for the CDR3: TGTGCCACCAGCCGTACAGGGGCTGGCTACACCTTC.

This clone was observed a single time. The CDR3 here is CASSQPGYRYNEQFF. In DNA form, the CDR3 reads TGTGCCAGCAGCCAACCAGGGTATAGGTACAATGAGCAGTTCTTC. The chain has TRBV3-1 (or the pseudogene TRBV3-2) and TRBJ2-1; D possibly corresponds to TRBD1 (5 bases). Germline CDR1 and CDR2: LGHDT and YNNKEL (reference sequence). Trimming stripped 2 bases from V and 4 bases from J, with 12 bases between. The CDR3 contains 15 residues.

The chain has TRBV4-1 and TRBJ2-7; the D gene is possibly TRBD1 (6 bases). V gave up 0 bases and J gave up 4 bases, with 22 bases separating them. The CDR3 spans 18 residues. Germline CDR1 and CDR2: MGHRA and YSYEKL. CDR3 region: CASSQDLLTGQGRYEQYF. CDR3 coding DNA: TGCGCCAGCAGCCAAGACCTCTTGACAGGACAAGGCAGGTACGAGCAGTACTTC.

The sample holds one count of this clone. The V and J genes are TRBV7-6 and TRBJ1-1, with D perhaps TRBD1 (5 bases). The germline V gene encodes CDR1 SGHVS and CDR2 FNYEAQ. Trimming shortened V by 1 base and J by 1 base, and 13 bases separated the two germline ends. The CDR3 has 16 amino acids. The CDR3 coding sequence is TGTGCCAGCAGCTTAGGCTCCGGGACTCAGAACACTGAAGCTTTCTTT. Its protein product is CASSLGSGTQNTEAFF. The whole variable domain, filled in from reference TRBV7-6 and TRBJ1-1, reads GAGVSQSPRYKVTKRGQDVALRCDPISGHVSLYWYRQALGQGPEFLTYFNYEAQQDKSGLPNDRFSAERPEGSISTLTIQRTEQRDSAMYRCASSLGSGTQNTEAFFGQGTRLTVV.

The chain employs TRBV6-5 and TRBJ2-7; 7 bases match TRBD1. The junction had 2 bases not matched to a gene; V was cut back by 8 bases and J by 1 base. Germline lookup yields CDR1 MNHEY and CDR2 SVGAGI. The CDR3 covers 12 residues. As DNA, the CDR3 is TGTGCCAGCGGACAGGTTTCCTACGAGCAGTACTTC. Translation gives CASGQVSYEQYF.

CDR3 bases: TGTGCCAGCAGCTTAGGAGGTGAAGCCGAGCAGTACTTC. It specifies CASSLGGEAEQYF. The chain links TRBV11-2 to TRBJ2-7, with D unresolved. The ends were cut back, 1 base at V and 6 bases at J, with 10 bases in the middle. Germline V gives CDR1 SGHAT, CDR2 FQNNGV. The CDR3 totals 13 residues.

This clone is a singleton in its sample. This chain joins TRBV19 and TRBJ2-1; 8 bases agree with TRBD1. V lost 3 bases to trimming and J lost 2 bases; unmatched junction nucleotides: 0. Germline values: CDR1 LNHDA, CDR2 SQIVND (reference sequence). The CDR3 contains 14 residues. Here the CDR3 DNA reads TGTGCCAGTAGTATCAGGGGGCCCTACAATGAGCAGTTCTTC. Amino acid sequence: CASSIRGPYNEQFF.

The chain links TRBV18 to TRBJ2-3; D unresolved. Per the germline V gene, CDR1 is KGHSH and CDR2 is LQKENI. This CDR3 is built from 16 residues. Trimming took off 5 bases at V and 0 bases at J, with 15 bases between the two ends. The CDR3 DNA reads as TGTGCCAGCTCATCCTCCCTATCCCCTAGCACAGATACGCAGTATTTT. Translated, it gives CASSSSLSPSTDTQYF.

This chain links TRBV20-1 with TRBJ2-1; TRBD2 matches 8 bases. Per germline, CDR1 DFQATT and CDR2 SNEGSKA (reference sequence). CDR3 length: 18 amino acids. Germline trimming cut 3 bases from V and 2 bases from J; bases unmatched to any gene: 15. For the CDR3, the DNA is TGCAGTGCTAGTCGGGGGGGGTGGCTAGCGGACGCCTACAATGAGCAGTTCTTC. Amino acid sequence: CSASRGGWLADAYNEQFF.

This clone was seen a handful of times. The junction and the germline gene differ at one end; a read error may be behind it. This chain links TRBV7-7 with TRBJ2-5; TRBD1 matches at 8 bases. CDR1 is SSHAT, CDR2 FNYEAQ, per germline (reference sequence). This CDR3 comprises 17 residues. CDR3: CASSLDRQGAIQETQYF. The CDR3 DNA reads as TGTGCTAGCAGCTTAGATCGGCAGGGGGCAATCCAAGAGACCCAGTACTTC.

The chain carries TRBV18 and TRBJ1-2; 9 positions agree with TRBD1. This CDR3 spans 14 amino acids. V shed 8 bases, J shed 5 bases, and the junction held 9 bases outside the gene matches. Germline V gene sequence: CDR1 KGHSH, CDR2 LQKENI. CDR3 residues: CASVPGTGRYGYTF. DNA of the CDR3: TGTGCCAGCGTTCCCGGGACAGGGAGGTATGGCTACACCTTC.

This clone was picked up one time. The rearrangement links TRBV11-2 to TRBJ2-2; possibly TRBD2 for D (5 bases). The CDR3 loop spans 17 amino acids. Trimming removed 5 bases from V and 1 base from J, with 17 bases in between. In germline, CDR1 is SGHAT, CDR2 FQNNGV. Here the CDR3 DNA reads TGTGCCAGCAGCCTCCGGAACCCCGGACTGAACACCGGGGAGCTGTTTTTT. Translating it yields CASSLRNPGLNTGELFF.